These 6 T cell receptor beta chains share one sample of origin, sequenced in a study of human thymus T cells (dated by TCRdb to about 2020). The library was prepared using the immunoSEQ multiplex PCR assay. Here the immuneACCESS table is served through TCRdb, limited to in-frame sequences with V and J called. Missing clones are a known gap in these copies; in checked studies unresolved V genes cover under half, and the rest lacks a known reason. The sample table records about 78,000 clones; roughly 96% of these occur just once. In total, the top ten clones hold roughly 0.031% of the sample. Thymus tissue was collected as surgical resects that were removed during corrective cardiac surgery. The sample consisted of thymus tissue. These receptors were taken from a boy under two years old with a congenital heart defect but otherwise immunologically healthy.

A word on this clone: The sample holds other DNA sequences that translate to the same CDR3. The rearrangement links TRBV6-5 to TRBJ1-2; D is perhaps TRBD1 (5 bases). The CDR3 loop spans 14 amino acids. V lost 2 bases and J lost 5, with 12 bases in between. Germline CDR1 reads MNHEY; CDR2 reads SVGAGI. The CDR3 protein is CASSYGQGRYGYTF. The CDR3 DNA reads TGTGCCAGCAGTTACGGTCAGGGTCGGTATGGCTACACCTTC.

The chain recombines TRBV4-3 with TRBJ1-1; D is undetermined. With 4 bases removed from V and 5 bases from J, the gap between germline ends came to 17 bases. The V gene's germline CDR1 is LGHNA and CDR2 YSLEER. The CDR3 has 15 amino acids. The CDR3 here is CASSRRTAVGTEAFF. DNA of the CDR3: TGCGCCAGCAGCCGCCGGACTGCAGTGGGGACTGAAGCTTTCTTT.

The chain carries TRBV12-5 and TRBJ2-3; unclear D gene. This CDR3 contains 17 residues. Trimming removed 4 bases from V and 4 bases from J, with 21 bases in between. CDR1 and CDR2 (germline): LGHNT, FRNRAP. The CDR3 is CASGSVLGLSRADTQYF. CDR3 coding DNA: TGTGCTAGTGGTTCGGTCCTCGGGCTTTCTAGGGCAGATACGCAGTATTTT.

The chain recombines TRBV11-3 with TRBJ2-5; D remains unclear. V lost 1 base, J lost 0 bases, and 6 bases lay in between. The V gene's germline CDR1 is SGHNT and CDR2 YENEEA. This CDR3 is 14 amino acids long. The CDR3 loop is CASSLVLNQETQYF. The CDR3 bases are TGTGCCAGCAGCTTAGTACTAAACCAAGAGACCCAGTACTTC.

The CDR3 region is CASGLPAGDEVRSTDTQYF. DNA for the CDR3: TGTGCTAGTGGTTTGCCAGCGGGAGATGAAGTAAGGAGCACAGATACGCAGTATTTT. This chain joins TRBV12-5 and TRBJ2-3; 8 positions agree with TRBD2. V gave up 2 bases and J gave up 0 bases; unmatched junction bases: 13. CDR1 and CDR2 from the germline V gene are LGHNT and FRNRAP. The CDR3 runs 19 residues.

The genes are TRBV29-1 and TRBJ1-1; 12 bases are a match to TRBD1. V trimming: 2 bases; J trimming: 1 base; junction bases outside the gene matches: 8. Germline-derived CDR1 and CDR2 are SQVTM and ANQGSEA. The CDR3 totals 17 residues. DNA of the CDR3: TGCAGCGTTGAAAAGCGGGACAGGGGGCCCCCGAACACTGAAGCTTTCTTT. Translating gives CSVEKRDRGPPNTEAFF.